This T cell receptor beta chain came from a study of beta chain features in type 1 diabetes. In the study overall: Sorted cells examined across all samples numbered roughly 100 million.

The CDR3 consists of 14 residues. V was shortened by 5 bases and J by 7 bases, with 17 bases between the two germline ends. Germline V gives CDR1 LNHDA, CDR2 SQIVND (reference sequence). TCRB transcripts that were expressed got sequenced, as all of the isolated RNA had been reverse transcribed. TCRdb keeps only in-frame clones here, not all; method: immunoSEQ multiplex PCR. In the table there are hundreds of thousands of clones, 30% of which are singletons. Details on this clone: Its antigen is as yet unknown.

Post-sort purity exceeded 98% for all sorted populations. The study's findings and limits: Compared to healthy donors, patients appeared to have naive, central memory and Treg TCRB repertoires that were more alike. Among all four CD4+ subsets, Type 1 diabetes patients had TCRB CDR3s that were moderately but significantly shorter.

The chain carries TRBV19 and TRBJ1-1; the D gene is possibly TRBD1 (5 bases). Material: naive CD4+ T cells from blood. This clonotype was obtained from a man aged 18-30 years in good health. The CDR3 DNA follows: TGTGCCAGTAGTCCAAGCACAGGAGACGTTGAAGCTTTCTTT. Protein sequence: CASSPSTGDVEAFF.